A single sample is the source of the 23 T cell receptor beta chains below, sequenced in a study of blood T cells in healthy people across ages (dated by TCRdb to the mid-2010s). Library prep was done by 5' RACE. TCRdb names Illumina HiSeq 2500 as the instrument used. The second PCR ran for roughly 7 to 11 cycles and used a J-beta primer mix along with a sample-barcoded 5' primer. Using fastp at Q25 and MiXCR, TCRdb reprocessed the public reads and kept productive beta chains. Here each entry gathers all rows of one CDR3 protein and keeps the most common genes and DNA. For this sample there are 1.5 million to 2 million distinct CDR3 sequences; less than 50% appear just once. Clones ranked in the top ten supply around 2.1% of the sample. Sequencing was carried out using blood. The receptors come from a woman between 40 and 50 years old in good health.

The rearrangement links TRBV5-6 to TRBJ2-4; D uncertain. The J call may be in error: the DNA end matches TRBJ2-5 better. There are 14 residues in the CDR3. Germline CDR1 reads SGHDT; CDR2 reads YYEEEE. The CDR3 protein is CASSSPEIQETQYF. In nucleotides, the CDR3 is TGTGCCAGCAGCTCGCCAGAGATACAAGAGACCCAGTACTTC.

The genes are TRBV20-1 and TRBJ2-3; D not resolved. The CDR3 loop spans 14 amino acids. Trimming cost V 6 bases and J 1 base, with 14 bases left between them. CDR1 DFQATT and CDR2 SNEGSKA come from the germline V gene (reference sequence). The CDR3 is CSALHGPRTDTQYF. Written as DNA, the CDR3 is TGCAGTGCCCTTCACGGCCCCCGCACAGATACGCAGTATTTT.

The chain is built from TRBV28 and TRBJ1-6; unclear D gene. The V gene's germline CDR1 is MDHEN and CDR2 SYDVKM. The CDR3 extends over 11 amino acids. Trimming pared 7 bases from V and 9 bases from J, leaving 7 bases between. Here the CDR3 reads CASNAGSPLHF. The DNA of the CDR3 is TGTGCCAGCAATGCCGGTTCACCCCTCCACTTT.

The chain employs TRBV28 and TRBJ1-6; perhaps TRBD1 as D (5 bases). V was clipped by 5 bases and J by 4 bases, with 12 bases between them. Looked up from germline, CDR1 is MDHEN and CDR2 is SYDVKM. There are 15 residues in the CDR3. The CDR3 region is CASSPGEGYNSPLHF. CDR3 bases: TGTGCCAGCAGTCCGGGGGAGGGATATAATTCACCCCTCCACTTT.

The chain has TRBV7-2 and TRBJ2-3, with D unresolved. V was clipped by 1 base and J by 3 bases, with 11 bases between them. CDR1 SGHTA and CDR2 FQGNSA come from the germline V gene. The CDR3 runs to 15 residues. The DNA for the CDR3 is TGTGCCAGCAGCTTAGGAAGTCATGTAACAGATACGCAGTATTTT. This encodes CASSLGSHVTDTQYF.

The V and J genes are TRBV6-4 and TRBJ2-3; 7 positions agree with TRBD2. V gave up 10 bases and J gave up 0 bases; unmatched junction bases: 10. The CDR3 is 15 amino acids. The germline V gene encodes CDR1 MRHNA and CDR2 SNTAGT. The CDR3 spells CATQSGGGSTDTQYF. CDR3 bases: TGTGCCACCCAGAGCGGCGGGGGAAGCACAGATACGCAGTATTTT.

A note on this clonotype: The junction differs from germline at one of its ends, possibly a read error. This chain connects TRBV7-9 to TRBJ2-4, with D maybe TRBD1 (6 bases). The J call is in doubt because the DNA end fits TRBJ2-5 better. CDR1 SEHNR and CDR2 FQNEAQ come from the germline V gene (reference sequence). This CDR3 is built from 14 residues. The chain's CDR3 is CVSSLGWGLETQYF. The DNA of the CDR3 is TGTGTCAGCAGCTTAGGATGGGGGCTTGAGACCCAGTACTTC.

This clonotype occurred a few times. This chain joins TRBV18 and TRBJ2-3; D unresolved. The germline V gene encodes CDR1 KGHSH and CDR2 LQKENI. This CDR3 spans 13 amino acids. V shed 5 bases and J shed 2 bases, with 8 bases lying between them. CDR3 sequence: CASSGSNTDTQYF. Here the CDR3 DNA reads TGTGCCAGCTCAGGGTCTAACACAGATACGCAGTATTTT.

Comments on this clonotype: Possible read error: a much larger clone is one base away. This rearrangement joins TRBV6-2 or TRBV6-3 to TRBJ2-1; the D call may be TRBD1 or TRBD2 (5 bases each). The J call is in doubt because the DNA end fits TRBJ2-7 better. The CDR3 loop spans 14 amino acids. Germline CDR1 is MNHEY and CDR2 is SVGEGT. This chain's CDR3 is CASRVSGAYNEQYF. The CDR3 DNA reads TGTGCCAGCAGGGTCTCCGGGGCCTACAATGAGCAGTACTTC.

This chain uses TRBV10-3 with TRBJ2-3, with D tentatively TRBD1 (5 bases). Germline V CDR1 and CDR2: ENHRY, SYGVKD. This CDR3 is built from 19 residues. Trimming removed 0 bases from V and 5 bases from J, with 24 bases in between. CDR3 coding DNA: TGTGCCATCAGTGAGTCGTTTCGTGGGGCCACACCCAGTGGAGATACGCAGTATTTT. It yields the protein CAISESFRGATPSGDTQYF.

The V call is TRBV7-8, the J call TRBJ2-3, with 7 nucleotides matching TRBD1. Trimming took 4 bases from V and 4 from J; bases not matched to a gene: 8. Germline V gives CDR1 SGHVS, CDR2 FQNEAQ. The CDR3 contains 15 residues. CDR3 DNA: TGTGCCAGCAGCTCGAACAGGGGTTCTTCAGATACGCAGTATTTT. Translating it yields CASSSNRGSSDTQYF. Complete variable domain (other parts from reference TRBV7-8 and TRBJ2-3): GAGVSQSPRYKVAKRGQDVALRCDPISGHVSLFWYQQALGQGPEFLTYFQNEAQLDKSGLPSDRFFAERPEGSVSTLKIQRTQQEDSAVYLCASSSNRGSSDTQYFGPGTRLTVL.

There are a few counts of this clonotype. The rearrangement links TRBV18 to TRBJ2-5; the D is unclear. Germline V CDR1 and CDR2: KGHSH, LQKENI. The CDR3 totals 13 residues. V was clipped by 7 bases and J by 5 bases, with 14 bases between them. Written as DNA, the CDR3 is TGTGCCAGCTGTTCCTCTTCGGTGGAGACCCAGTACTTC. Residues: CASCSSSVETQYF.

This clonotype showed up just a few times. V usage is TRBV7-8 and J usage is TRBJ2-3, with 12 bases identical to TRBD2. CDR1 SGHVS and CDR2 FQNEAQ come from the germline V gene. The CDR3 covers 16 residues. The trim removed 4 bases at V and 8 bases at J, leaving 10 bases unmatched. The CDR3 region has the DNA TGTGCCAGCAGCTCCAGACTAGCGGGGGTAGAGGGTACGCAGTATTTT. It encodes CASSSRLAGVEGTQYF.

This clonotype was seen once. This chain uses TRBV5-5 with TRBJ1-1; D unresolved. V gave up 4 bases and J gave up 1 base, with 14 bases separating them. This CDR3 is built from 15 residues. Germline values: CDR1 SGHKS, CDR2 YYEKEE (reference sequence). The CDR3 loop is CASSPNGLRNTEAFF. The CDR3 DNA is TGTGCCAGCAGCCCAAACGGATTGAGGAACACTGAAGCTTTCTTT. Combining the CDR3 with reference TRBV5-5 and TRBJ1-1 gives the whole variable domain DAGVTQSPTHLIKTRGQQVTLRCSPISGHKSVSWYQQVLGQGPQFIFQYYEKEERGRGNFPDRFSARQFPNYSSELNVNALLLGDSALYLCASSPNGLRNTEAFFGQGTRLTVV.

Note on this clonotype: One base away lies a much larger clone, so this may be a sequencing read error. V usage is TRBV28 and J usage is TRBJ2-4, with 12 bases matching TRBD1. With the DNA end fitting TRBJ2-7 better, the J assignment may be wrong. The CDR3 extends over 16 amino acids. From germline, CDR1 is MDHEN and CDR2 SYDVKM. The CDR3 here is CASSAPGTGGFREQYF. The CDR3 nucleotides are TGTGCCAGCAGTGCTCCCGGGACAGGGGGCTTCCGCGAGCAGTACTTC.

In this sample, this clonotype turned up once. The genes are TRBV20-1 and TRBJ2-3, with D tentatively TRBD1 or TRBD2 (6 bases each). Germline V CDR1 and CDR2: DFQATT, SNEGSKA (reference sequence). This CDR3 contains 16 residues. V dropped 1 base and J dropped 0 bases, with 14 bases sitting between them. The CDR3 DNA reads TGCAGTGCTAGAGCCCTACAGGGACTTAGCACAGATACGCAGTATTTT. It codes for CSARALQGLSTDTQYF.

This chain links TRBV4-3 with TRBJ2-3, with D possibly TRBD2 on 6 matching bases. The CDR3 is made up of 15 amino acids. V was shortened by 2 bases and J by 2 bases, with 11 bases between the two germline ends. Germline lookup yields CDR1 LGHNA and CDR2 YSLEER. This CDR3 reads CASSQFGGNTDTQYF. The CDR3 DNA reads TGCGCCAGCAGCCAATTTGGAGGGAACACAGATACGCAGTATTTT.

J is TRBJ2-4 and V is TRBV6-1; D is ambiguous. The germline gives CDR1 MNHNS, CDR2 SASEGT. The CDR3 covers 16 residues. Trimming took off 3 bases at V and 0 bases at J, with 12 bases between the two ends. CDR3 in amino acids: CASSEVGTLAKNIQYF. In nucleotides, the CDR3 is TGTGCCAGCAGTGAGGTCGGAACCCTAGCCAAAAACATTCAGTACTTC.

This clonotype was seen ten or more times. This chain joins TRBV7-9 and TRBJ2-3, with D perhaps TRBD1 or TRBD2 (5 bases each). Germline CDR1 is SEHNR and CDR2 is FQNEAQ (reference sequence). V was cut by 6 bases and J by 2 bases, with 9 bases left in between. This CDR3 region has 13 residues. DNA of the CDR3: TGTGCCAGCAGTTCGGGGACCACAGATACGCAGTATTTT. As protein: CASSSGTTDTQYF.

To note about this clonotype: A read error is possible here, since a much larger clone lies one base away. A read error is likely, as this CDR3 ends without the conserved phenylalanine or tryptophan. The chain joins TRBV29-1 to TRBJ2-7; no definite D call. V shed 1 base and J shed 1 base, with 8 bases lying between them. This CDR3 is 13 amino acids long. Germline lookup yields CDR1 SQVTM and CDR2 ANQGSEA. The CDR3 bases are TGCAGCGTTGAAGCGGGCACGTCCTACGAGCAGTACTTA. This gives the protein CSVEAGTSYEQYL.

V usage is TRBV21-1 and J usage is TRBJ2-7; whether TRBD1, the table's D call, matches the DNA was not checked. TRBV21-1 is a pseudogene. The CDR3 consists of 16 residues. CDR3 sequence reads: CAKGGPVRAKPYEQYF. The CDR3 DNA is TGTGCCAAGGGCGGCCCCGTGAGGGCCAAACCCTACGAGCAGTACTTC.

The chain carries TRBV29-1 and TRBJ1-1; weak D call: TRBD1 (6 bases). With 6 bases removed from V and 5 bases from J, the gap between germline ends came to 19 bases. CDR1 and CDR2 (germline): SQVTM, ANQGSEA. The CDR3 length is 14 residues. CDR3 nucleotide sequence: TGCAGCGTGTCCTTCTTAGGGGGAAGAACTGAAGCTTTCTTT. Encoded protein: CSVSFLGGRTEAFF.

This clonotype was recorded only once. J is TRBJ1-1 and V is TRBV6-2 or TRBV6-3, with a tentative D call TRBD1 (5 bases). CDR1 MNHEY and CDR2 SVGEGT come from the germline V gene. CDR3 length equals 13 residues. The V gene lost 2 bases and the J gene lost 11 bases, with 15 bases spanning the gap. In DNA, the CDR3 is TGTGCCAGCAGTTACAGTGGACAAGGACGGGCTTTCTTT. Translating gives CASSYSGQGRAFF.